Below, one T cell receptor (beta chain) is given with its context. Its target antigen remains unknown. Base qualities are missing; no much larger clone stands one base away. These data belong to a study of blood T cell repertoires in COVID-19 (TCRdb year 2020). Regarding the complete study: The collaborator samples originated in the United States, Italy and Spain and spanned the acute and convalescent phases of COVID-19. The repertoires were released in a freely available public database intended as a resource for research on the immune response to SARS-CoV-2. Sample metadata almost always included a de-identified subject ID, COVID-19 status, age in years and sex. Where available, HLA class I and class II types were obtained from metadata supplied by the sample provider rather than from assay-based typing. The samples were drawn from the first 160 participants of the ongoing ImmuneRACE study and from over 950 subjects provided by 6 global collaborators. Deeply sampled blood TCRbeta repertoires from subjects exposed to, actively infected with, or recovered from COVID-19 were included in the dataset. The material from the prospective study consisted of cDNA or gDNA derived from T cells, B-cell-depleted T cells, or PBMCs.

The immunoSEQ Assay, a bias-controlled multiplex PCR, was used to amplify TCRbeta CDR3 regions from genomic DNA. The authors processed their data as follows. The number of nucleated cells in each sample was estimated by amplification of reference gene primers within the assay. Sequence reads were collapsed and filtered to measure the absolute abundance of every unique TCRbeta CDR3 rearrangement. Productive Simpson clonality was computed per sample as the square root of Simpson's diversity index over productive rearrangements. This immuneACCESS table, as held by TCRdb, lists in-frame sequences with V and J called but not all clones. Of the missing ones, under half trace to an unresolved V gene in checked studies; the others have no known cause. That table furnishes V, J and clone size, whereas the DNA furnished D and trimming. Present in this sample are 150,000 to 200,000 clones, approximately 82% of which were seen just once. The ten largest make up 22% of the sample.

Counted from cysteine to phenylalanine, this CDR3 has 14 amino acids. The CDR3 DNA has 42 bases and is translated from base 1. Cut back by 7 bases and 0 bases, the V and J ends lie 10 bases apart. According to the germline V gene, CDR1 reads MGHRA and CDR2 reads YSYEKL. Overall study outcomes, separate from this receptor: How much clinical and demographic metadata was included differed by source and by participant, and the metadata was provided uncurated.

The collaborating institutions used their own protocols to collect whole blood in K2EDTA tubes. Collaborator samples were shipped for TCRbeta analysis as frozen whole blood, isolated PBMCs, or DNA extracted from either sample type. The sequence links TRBV4-1 to TRBJ1-3; TRBD1 is a possible D gene, resting on 5 matching bases. The clonotype comes from a woman of 80 years or more with acute or convalescent COVID-19. Sequencing used peripheral blood. The DNA sequence is given as TGCGCCAGCACCGGACATCTCTCTGGAAACACCATATATTTT. This translates into CASTGHLSGNTIYF.